Given below is one T cell receptor beta chain in context. The ends lost 0 bases at V and 6 bases at J; junction bases unmatched: 7. CDR1 is LGHNA, CDR2 YSLEER, per germline. There are 16 residues in the CDR3. This specimen comes from a study of T-cell reconstitution after alpha-beta-depleted transplantation in children. TCRbeta library preparation incorporated unique molecular identifiers. One entry per CDR3 protein results from TCRdb running MiXCR on the PCR reads. The profile shows fewer than 550,000 distinct CDR3 sequences, roughly 10% of them singletons. This receptor was identified in a female patient younger than 10 who had a stem cell transplant for aplastic anemia, so the T cells may come from the graft donor. V is TRBV4-3 and J is TRBJ1-4; 7 nucleotides line up with TRBD1. The material was PBMCs, mostly from graft donor cells, obtained 180 days after TCRalphabeta/CD19-depleted stem cell transplant. The CDR3 DNA follows: TGCGCCAGCAGCCAAGATGGGCCAGGGGGACATGAAAAACTGTTTTTT. Its translation: CASSQDGPGGHEKLFF.